The 15 T cell receptor beta chains reported below all come from one sample, sequenced in a study of regulatory T cells in long-lasting Graves disease. Sequencing libraries for TCR beta were prepared with iRepertoire HTBI primers and Arm-PCR of CDR3 regions. MiXCR, run by TCRdb on the multiplex PCR reads, gives a single entry per CDR3 protein. Seen here are approximately 350,000 distinct CDR3 sequences, 16% observed once, and the top ten hold approximately 30%. Sample time point: newly diagnosed GD, antithyroid drugs for less than 3 months. PBMC RNA served as the TCR library source. The same data also went into a second study, on T cells in Graves' hyperthyroidism and ophthalmopathy.

The material sequenced was peripheral blood mononuclear cells (PBMCs), taken at new diagnosis, from a patient treated with antithyroid drugs. The receptors here all came from a man between 40 and 49 years old with Graves disease.

In its sample, this clonotype was seen many times. The rearrangement joins TRBV6-4 to TRBJ2-7; D is perhaps TRBD1 (6 bases). Germline loops: CDR1 MRHNA, CDR2 SNTAGT. Trimming shortened V by 7 bases and J by 2 bases, and 15 bases separated the two germline ends. CDR3 size: 14 residues. The CDR3 here is CASKRQEGAYEQYF. The CDR3 region has the DNA TGTGCCAGCAAAAGACAGGAAGGCGCCTACGAGCAGTACTTC.

The V gene is TRBV7-9, the J gene TRBJ2-7, with no clear D. Trimming cost V 1 base and J 2 bases, with 12 bases left between them. CDR1 is SEHNR and CDR2 is FQNEAQ in the germline V gene (reference sequence). This CDR3 spans 15 amino acids. The CDR3 region is CASSLGPQVPYEQYF. In DNA form, the CDR3 reads TGTGCCAGCAGCTTAGGGCCGCAGGTCCCCTACGAGCAGTACTTC.

In its sample, this clonotype was seen many times. The chain has TRBV6-1 and TRBJ1-4, with D hard to call. The V gene's germline CDR1 is MNHNS and CDR2 SASEGT. The germline V and J ends were trimmed by 8 bases and 3 bases, with 13 bases remaining between them. This CDR3 comprises 14 residues. In DNA form, the CDR3 reads TGTGCCAGCGCCCGAGGGTGGTCTAATGAAAAACTGTTTTTT. Protein: CASARGWSNEKLFF.

The table lists this clonotype with many counts. V is TRBV12-5 and J is TRBJ2-1; no definite D call. The CDR3 sequence is 14 residues long. Germline CDR1 and CDR2: LGHNT and FRNRAP. The V end was cut by 1 base, the J end by 2 bases, with 6 bases between. The CDR3 region is CASGLGSAYNEQFF. The CDR3 DNA is TGTGCTAGTGGTTTGGGCAGCGCCTACAATGAGCAGTTCTTC.

This clonotype was counted at least ten times. The gene calls are TRBV11-1 and TRBJ2-7; 13 positions agree with TRBD2. Trimming took 5 bases from V and 9 from J; bases not matched to a gene: 10. Germline V gene data show CDR1 as SGHAT and CDR2 as FQDESV (reference sequence). The CDR3 has 15 residues. The CDR3, as DNA: TGTGCCAGCAGCCGACCGGGACTAGCGGGGAGGGTGCAGTACTTC. It specifies CASSRPGLAGRVQYF.

This clonotype was observed many times. The genes are TRBV28 and TRBJ2-1; a possible D gene is TRBD2 (6 bases). Germline V gene lookup returns CDR1 MDHEN and CDR2 SYDVKM. V was cut by 4 bases and J by 0 bases, with 13 bases left in between. The CDR3 is 16 amino acids. This CDR3 is CASSSISGGSYNEQFF. Here the CDR3 DNA reads TGTGCCAGCAGTTCGATCTCCGGGGGCTCCTACAATGAGCAGTTCTTC. The entire variable domain, with the rest obtained from reference TRBV28 and TRBJ2-1, is as follows: DVKVTQSSRYLVKRTGEKVFLECVQDMDHENMFWYRQDPGLGLRLIYFSYDVKMKEKGDIPEGYSVSREKKERFSLILESASTNQTSMYLCASSSISGGSYNEQFFGPGTRLTVL.

This clonotype has a count of ten or more. The chain employs TRBV7-3 and TRBJ2-1, with D perhaps matching TRBD1 (5 bases). V shed 4 bases and J shed 4 bases, with 8 bases lying between them. Germline CDR1 is SGHTA and CDR2 is FQGTGA. The CDR3 contains 13 residues. The CDR3 loop reads CASSSTDYNEQFF. Here the CDR3 DNA reads TGTGCCAGCAGCTCGACAGATTACAATGAGCAGTTCTTC.

The chain employs TRBV7-9 and TRBJ1-1; 9 bases match TRBD1. Per germline, CDR1 SEHNR and CDR2 FQNEAQ (reference sequence). The CDR3 sequence is 14 residues long. With 1 base clipped from V and 7 bases from J, the junction kept 4 bases outside the gene matches. As DNA, the CDR3 is TGTGCCAGCAGCTTAGATAGGACAGGGGTTGAAGCTTTCTTT. It codes for CASSLDRTGVEAFF. The complete variable domain, with remaining parts taken from reference TRBV7-9 and TRBJ1-1, reads DTGVSQNPRHKITKRGQNVTFRCDPISEHNRLYWYRQTLGQGPEFLTYFQNEAQLEKSRLLSDRFSAERPKGSFSTLEIQRTEQGDSAMYLCASSLDRTGVEAFFGQGTRLTVV.

The chain is built from TRBV6-1 and TRBJ2-3, with TRBD2 matching over 13 bases. Germline V gene data show CDR1 as MNHNS and CDR2 as SASEGT. V shed 4 bases and J 9 bases; nucleotides not matched to a gene: 1. This CDR3 has 13 amino acids. The CDR3 region has the DNA TGTGCCAGCAGTGGGACTAGCGGGGGAACGCAGTATTTT. The encoded protein is CASSGTSGGTQYF.

This clonotype was observed a few times. The chain combines TRBV6-1 with TRBJ2-3; no firm D call. V was clipped by 7 bases and J by 1 base, with 15 bases between them. Germline lookup yields CDR1 MNHNS and CDR2 SASEGT. The CDR3 is 15 residues long. The CDR3 DNA reads TGTGCCAGCACCGAAAGACCCCAGCGCACAGATACGCAGTATTTT. Translated, it gives CASTERPQRTDTQYF.

In this sample, this clonotype turned up a few times. J is TRBJ2-7 and V is TRBV28; 9 positions agree with TRBD1. Losses at the gene ends were 6 bases for V and 5 bases for J; bases not matched to a gene: 8. There are 14 residues in the CDR3. CDR1 is MDHEN, CDR2 SYDVKM, per germline. CDR3 nucleotides: TGTGCCAGCAGAGCCGGGACAGGGTGGGACGAGCAGTACTTC. Translating gives CASRAGTGWDEQYF.

The chain recombines TRBV20-1 with TRBJ1-2; perhaps TRBD1 as D (5 bases). CDR1 DFQATT and CDR2 SNEGSKA come from the germline V gene (reference sequence). This CDR3 spans 11 amino acids. CDR3 residues: CSAGGDYGYTF. The DNA for the CDR3 is TGCAGCGCGGGGGGGGACTATGGCTACACCTTC.

In the case of this clonotype: A much larger clone differs from this one at a single base, so this may be a read error. The rearrangement joins TRBV5-1 to TRBJ2-7, with TRBD2 as a possible D gene (6 bases). Trimming took off 2 bases at V and 7 bases at J, with 19 bases between the two ends. The CDR3 has 15 residues. CDR1 SGHRS and CDR2 YFSETQ come from the germline V gene. The CDR3, as DNA: TGCGCCAGCAGCTTTTCCGGGACTCTATACAATGAGCAGTACTTC. Amino acid sequence: CASSFSGTLYNEQYF.

In nucleotides, the CDR3 is TGCAGTGCGGGACAGGGGGGGGGTACCGGGGAGCTGTTTTTT. Its protein product is CSAGQGGGTGELFF. The J gene is TRBJ2-2, the V gene TRBV20-1; 11 nucleotides align to TRBD1. CDR1 is DFQATT, CDR2 SNEGSKA, per germline (reference sequence). V was pared by 6 bases and J by 5 bases, with 5 bases of the junction left unmatched. The CDR3 is made up of 14 amino acids.

This chain joins TRBV5-6 and TRBJ2-1, with 7 bases that match TRBD1. The trim removed 4 bases at V and 0 bases at J, leaving 10 bases unmatched. Germline CDR1 is SGHDT and CDR2 is YYEEEE. This CDR3 contains 17 residues. The CDR3 loop reads CASSPWDRLFSYNEQFF. CDR3 nucleotide sequence: TGTGCCAGCAGCCCGTGGGACAGACTATTCTCCTACAATGAGCAGTTCTTC.